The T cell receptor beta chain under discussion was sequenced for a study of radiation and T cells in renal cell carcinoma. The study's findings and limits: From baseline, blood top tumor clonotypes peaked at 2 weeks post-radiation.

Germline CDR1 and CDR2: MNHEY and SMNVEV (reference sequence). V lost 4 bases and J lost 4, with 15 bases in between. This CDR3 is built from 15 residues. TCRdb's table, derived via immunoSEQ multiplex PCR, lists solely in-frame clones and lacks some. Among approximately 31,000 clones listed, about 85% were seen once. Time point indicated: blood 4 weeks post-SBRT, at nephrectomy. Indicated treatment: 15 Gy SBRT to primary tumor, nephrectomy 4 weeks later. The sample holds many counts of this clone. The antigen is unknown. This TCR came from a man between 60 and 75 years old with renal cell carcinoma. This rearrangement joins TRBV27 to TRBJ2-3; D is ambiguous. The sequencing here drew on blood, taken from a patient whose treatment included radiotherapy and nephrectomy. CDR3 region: CASSYDPAAPDTQYF. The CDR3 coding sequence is TGTGCCAGCAGTTACGACCCCGCGGCCCCAGATACGCAGTATTTT.